This TCR beta chain was retrieved from a study of metastatic and nonmetastatic thyroid tumors. Study results and caveats: In both blood and tumor samples, TCR beta diversity was reported significantly higher for malignant than benign nodules.

Note on this clone: As yet, its antigen is unknown.

Patients had received no treatment of any kind before thyroid surgery. In the original workflow: CDR3 differences across clinicopathological groups were used to build a distant-metastasis classifier for papillary thyroid cancer. Using MiXCR, TCRdb reanalyzed the PCR reads. The V and J calls, along with clone size, are taken from TCRdb and not from the paper's own processing. The sample includes some 35,000 clones, 35% of them seen just once. The CDR3 is made up of 13 amino acids. Germline lookup yields CDR1 MNHNS and CDR2 SASEGT. The V end was cut by 8 bases, the J end by 3 bases, with 14 bases between.

This chain joins TRBV6-1 and TRBJ2-7; unclear D gene. The receptor comes from a female donor with papillary thyroid cancer or a benign thyroid nodule (not recorded which). Some clones in this sample may be carry-over from other donors' samples. The specimen was tumor tissue. The CDR3 region is CASLGGVYYEQYF. The DNA for the CDR3 is TGTGCCAGCTTAGGCGGTGTTTACTACGAGCAGTACTTC.